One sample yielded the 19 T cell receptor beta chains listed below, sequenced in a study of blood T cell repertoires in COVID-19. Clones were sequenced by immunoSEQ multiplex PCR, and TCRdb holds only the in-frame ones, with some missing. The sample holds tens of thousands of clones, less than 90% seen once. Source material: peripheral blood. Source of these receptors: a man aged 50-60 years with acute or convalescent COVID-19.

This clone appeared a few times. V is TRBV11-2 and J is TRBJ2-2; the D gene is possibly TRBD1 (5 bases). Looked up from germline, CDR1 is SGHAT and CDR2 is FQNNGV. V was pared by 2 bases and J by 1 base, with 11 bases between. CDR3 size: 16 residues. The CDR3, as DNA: TGTGCCAGCAGCTTAAAGGGTAGGGGGAACACCGGGGAGCTGTTTTTT. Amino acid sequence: CASSLKGRGNTGELFF.

In nucleotides, the CDR3 is TGTGCCAGCAGTTTGGCCGGGACAGGGGGCTACGAGCAGTACTTC. Translation: CASSLAGTGGYEQYF. The chain couples TRBV27 to TRBJ2-7; 11 nucleotides align to TRBD1. V trimming: 3 bases; J trimming: 3 bases; junction bases outside the gene matches: 4. Germline loops: CDR1 MNHEY, CDR2 SMNVEV (reference sequence). This CDR3 region has 15 residues.

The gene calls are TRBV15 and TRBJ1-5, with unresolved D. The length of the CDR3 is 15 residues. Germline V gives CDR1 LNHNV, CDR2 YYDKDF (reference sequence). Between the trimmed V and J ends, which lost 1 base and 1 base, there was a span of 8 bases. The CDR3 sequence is CATSRGRESNQPQHF. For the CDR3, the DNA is TGTGCCACCAGCAGAGGAAGGGAGAGCAATCAGCCCCAGCATTTT. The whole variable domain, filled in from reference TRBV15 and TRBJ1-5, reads DAMVIQNPRYQVTQFGKPVTLSCSQTLNHNVMYWYQQKSSQAPKLLFHYYDKDFNNEADTPDNFQSRRPNTSFCFLDIRSPGLGDTAMYLCATSRGRESNQPQHFGDGTRLSIL.

CDR3 bases: TGTGCCAGCAGTGGAACAGGGGTGAAAGAGACCCAGTACTTC. It translates to CASSGTGVKETQYF. The rearrangement links TRBV27 to TRBJ2-5, with 7 bases identical to TRBD1. V shed 5 bases, J shed 3 bases, and the junction held 6 bases outside the gene matches. CDR1 MNHEY and CDR2 SMNVEV come from the germline V gene (reference sequence). This CDR3 region has 14 residues.

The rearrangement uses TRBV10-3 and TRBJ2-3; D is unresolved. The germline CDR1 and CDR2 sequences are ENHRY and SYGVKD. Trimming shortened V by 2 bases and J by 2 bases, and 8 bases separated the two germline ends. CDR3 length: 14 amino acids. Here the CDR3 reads CAISEHFDTDTQYF. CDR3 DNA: TGTGCCATCAGTGAGCACTTCGACACAGATACGCAGTATTTT.

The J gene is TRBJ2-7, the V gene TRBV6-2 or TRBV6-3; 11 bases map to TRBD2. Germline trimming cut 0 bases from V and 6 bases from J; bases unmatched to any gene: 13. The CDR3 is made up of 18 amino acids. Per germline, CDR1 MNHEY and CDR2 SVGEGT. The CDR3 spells CASSYSPTLAGGQGEQYF. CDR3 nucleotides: TGTGCCAGCAGTTACTCCCCGACTTTAGCGGGGGGGCAAGGCGAGCAGTACTTC.

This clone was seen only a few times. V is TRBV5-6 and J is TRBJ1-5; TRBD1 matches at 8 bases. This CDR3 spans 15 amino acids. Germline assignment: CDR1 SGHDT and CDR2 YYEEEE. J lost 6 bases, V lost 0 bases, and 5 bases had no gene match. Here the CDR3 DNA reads TGTGCCAGCAGCTTGGGGACAGGGCAAGGTCAGCCCCAGCATTTT. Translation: CASSLGTGQGQPQHF.

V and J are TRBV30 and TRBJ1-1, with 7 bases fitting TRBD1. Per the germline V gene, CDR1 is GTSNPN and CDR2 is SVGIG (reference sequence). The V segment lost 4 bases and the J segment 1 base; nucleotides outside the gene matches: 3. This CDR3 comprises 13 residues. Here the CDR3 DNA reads TGTGCCTGGAAAGACAGGGCGAACACTGAAGCTTTCTTT. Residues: CAWKDRANTEAFF.

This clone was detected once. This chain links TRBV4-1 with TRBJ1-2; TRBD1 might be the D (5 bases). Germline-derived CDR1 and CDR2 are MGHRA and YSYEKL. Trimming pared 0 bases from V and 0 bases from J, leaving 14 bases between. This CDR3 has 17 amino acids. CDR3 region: CASSQDLRDRANYGYTF. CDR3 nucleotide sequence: TGCGCCAGCAGCCAAGATCTGCGAGACAGAGCTAACTATGGCTACACCTTC.

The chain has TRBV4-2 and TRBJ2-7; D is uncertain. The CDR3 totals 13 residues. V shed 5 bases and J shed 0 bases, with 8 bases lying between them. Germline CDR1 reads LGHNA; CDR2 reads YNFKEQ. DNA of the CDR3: TGTGCCAGCAGCAAGACTGCCTCCTACGAGCAGTACTTC. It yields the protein CASSKTASYEQYF.

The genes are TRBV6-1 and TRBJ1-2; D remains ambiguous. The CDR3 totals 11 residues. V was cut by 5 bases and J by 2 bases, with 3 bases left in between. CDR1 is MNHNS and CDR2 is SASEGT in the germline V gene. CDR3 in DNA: TGTGCCAGCAGTCCAAACTATGGCTACACCTTC. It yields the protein CASSPNYGYTF.

CDR3 nucleotides: TGTGCCAGCAAGGACAGGGGATTGGGCAATGAGCAGTTCTTC. It yields the protein CASKDRGLGNEQFF. The V call is TRBV25-1, the J call TRBJ2-1; 9 bases fit TRBD1. After removal of 7 bases from V and 6 bases from J, the junction contained 7 bases not matched to a gene. The germline V gene has CDR1 MGHDK and CDR2 SYGVNS. The length of the CDR3 is 14 residues. Variable domain in full (rest from reference TRBV25-1 and TRBJ2-1): EADIYQTPRYLVIGTGKKITLECSQTMGHDKMYWYQQDPGMELHLIHYSYGVNSTEKGDLSSESTVSRIRTEHFPLTLESARPSHTSQYLCASKDRGLGNEQFFGPGTRLTVL.

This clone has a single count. The CDR3 DNA reads as TGTGCCTGCAAAATAGGGACAGACCCCGGGGGGACCCAGTACTTC. Translation gives CACKIGTDPGGTQYF. This chain links TRBV6-5 with TRBJ2-5; weak D call: TRBD1 (7 bases). V was pared by 11 bases and J by 7 bases, with 26 bases between. The CDR3 covers 15 residues. Germline assignment: CDR1 MNHEY and CDR2 SVGAGI.

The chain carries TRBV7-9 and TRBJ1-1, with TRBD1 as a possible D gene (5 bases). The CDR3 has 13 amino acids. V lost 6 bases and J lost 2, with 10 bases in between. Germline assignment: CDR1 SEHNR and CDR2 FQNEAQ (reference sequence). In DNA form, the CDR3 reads TGTGCCAGCAGTTACAGGAGCAACACTGAAGCTTTCTTT. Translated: CASSYRSNTEAFF.

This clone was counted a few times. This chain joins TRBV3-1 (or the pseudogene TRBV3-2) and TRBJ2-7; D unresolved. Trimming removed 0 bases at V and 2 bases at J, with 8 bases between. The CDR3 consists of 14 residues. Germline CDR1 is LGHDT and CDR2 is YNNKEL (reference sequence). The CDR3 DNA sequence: TGTGCCAGCAGCCAAGATCAGGTCGCCTACGAGCAGTACTTC. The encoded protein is CASSQDQVAYEQYF.

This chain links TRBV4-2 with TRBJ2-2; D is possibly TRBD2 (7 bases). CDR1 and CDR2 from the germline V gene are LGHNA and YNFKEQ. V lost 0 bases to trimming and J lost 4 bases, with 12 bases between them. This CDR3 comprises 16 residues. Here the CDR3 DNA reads TGTGCCAGCAGCCAAGAAGGGGGGAGGGCCACCGGGGAGCTGTTTTTT. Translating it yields CASSQEGGRATGELFF.

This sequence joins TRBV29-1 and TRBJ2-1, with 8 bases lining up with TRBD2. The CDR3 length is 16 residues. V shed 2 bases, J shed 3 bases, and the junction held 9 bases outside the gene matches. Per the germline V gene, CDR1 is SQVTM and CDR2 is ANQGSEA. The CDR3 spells CSVEYFGTRRYNEQFF. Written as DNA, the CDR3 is TGCAGCGTTGAATACTTTGGGACTAGACGCTACAATGAGCAGTTCTTC.

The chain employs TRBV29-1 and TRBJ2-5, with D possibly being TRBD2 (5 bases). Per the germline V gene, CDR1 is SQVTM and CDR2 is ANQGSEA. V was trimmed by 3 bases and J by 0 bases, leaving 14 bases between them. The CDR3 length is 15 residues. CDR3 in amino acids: CSVERRGPDQETQYF. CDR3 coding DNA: TGCAGCGTTGAGCGAAGAGGGCCTGACCAAGAGACCCAGTACTTC.

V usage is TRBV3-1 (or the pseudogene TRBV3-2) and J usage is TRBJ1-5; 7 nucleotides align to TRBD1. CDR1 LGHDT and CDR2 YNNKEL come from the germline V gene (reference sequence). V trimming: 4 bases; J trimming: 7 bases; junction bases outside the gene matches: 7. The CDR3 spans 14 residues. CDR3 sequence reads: CASSRDRVKQPQHF. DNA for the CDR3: TGTGCCAGCAGCCGAGACAGGGTCAAACAGCCCCAGCATTTT.